A selection of T cell receptor beta chains follows, all from one sample in a study of identical twins. TCRdb reanalysed the 5' RACE reads using MiXCR and keeps one entry per CDR3 protein. The sample holds about 890,000 distinct CDR3 sequences, roughly an eighth seen once. This sample was shared with a second study, whose subject was yellow fever vaccine responses in identical twins.

The material sequenced was PBMCs. The receptor set was obtained from a woman younger than 35 in good health. CDR3s include the opening cysteine and the closing phenylalanine or tryptophan.

V gene	J gene	CDR3 protein
TRBV3-1	TRBJ2-1	CASSQIRGARVNEQFF
TRBV12-3/TRBV12-4	TRBJ2-2	CASSLFGAGDTGELFF
TRBV25-1	TRBJ1-5	CASRGGGSNQPQHF
TRBV5-1	TRBJ1-6	CASSLRDGRNSPLHF
TRBV11-2	TRBJ2-2	CASSLVPLAGELFF
TRBV4-1	TRBJ1-2	CASSQDRWTAYGYTF
TRBV2	TRBJ2-4	CASSDLRAAKNIQYF
TRBV20-1	TRBJ2-2	CSARAEWAQGRTGELFF
TRBV20-1	TRBJ1-6	CSARDPGTGNSPLHF
TRBV29-1	TRBJ2-2	CSVEVWRASGNTGELFF
TRBV19	TRBJ2-3	CASSKDSLIVSSTDTQYF
TRBV7-6	TRBJ1-1	CASSLAGLLNTEAFF
TRBV27	TRBJ2-7	CASSLLGSREQYF
TRBV19	TRBJ2-1	CASSIGVRRATDEQFF
TRBV3-1	TRBJ2-3	CASSISGGRPDTQYF
TRBV10-3	TRBJ2-1	CAISEKGLAGAFSSYNEQFF
TRBV29-1	TRBJ2-1	CSVFSSSGGKQFF
TRBV5-1	TRBJ1-2	CASSPGTGVARGDGYTF
TRBV5-8	TRBJ1-5	CASSAYLQGNSNQPQHF
TRBV7-9	TRBJ1-1	CASSLAATVMNAEAFF
TRBV14	TRBJ2-7	CASSQDGSEQYF
TRBV20-1	TRBJ2-3	CSARDPAGGSTLRADTQYF
TRBV20-1	TRBJ1-3	CSARPTGRGNTIYF
TRBV12-3/TRBV12-4	TRBJ1-5	CASSPDFQPQHF
TRBV13	TRBJ2-1	CASSYGGGGKYNEQFF
TRBV11-2	TRBJ1-1	CASSLALTVKNTEAFF
TRBV24-1	TRBJ2-1	CATSDSTESINNEQFF
TRBV12-3/TRBV12-4	TRBJ2-7	CASSPPFERGIEQYF
TRBV29-1	TRBJ2-1	CSVAGLAGGTYNEQFF
TRBV10-1	TRBJ2-5	CASRGDWTAPYVETQYF
TRBV15	TRBJ2-5	CATSRDGSVKTQYF
TRBV5-1	TRBJ1-2	CASSLVGTALANYGYTF
TRBV20-1	TRBJ1-1	CSAPTRTGQNTEAFF
TRBV7-9	TRBJ2-3	CASSPMGERSTDTQYF
TRBV20-1	TRBJ1-1	CSAGTYRNTEAFF
TRBV12-3/TRBV12-4	TRBJ2-5	CASTPFRGQHQETQYF
TRBV5-5	TRBJ1-1	CASSRAGVFTEAFF
TRBV4-1	TRBJ1-5	CASSPTGGSFQPQHF
TRBV15	TRBJ2-5	CATSRDQGRHQETQYF